This T cell receptor (beta chain) was recovered during a study of T cell responses to AZD1222 COVID-19 vaccine. Findings and caveats of the study: Spike regions recognized by vaccine-associated CD4 TCRs spanned the protein, led by 160-218 and 743-854. In a largely white British group with more females than males, clonal diversity was possibly underestimated. Close to half of all spike-specific TCRs reportedly target regions of the variants that are unmutated. Compared with day 0, the breadth and depth of the Spike-specific TCR repertoire rose significantly after two doses of AZD1222.

This CDR3 comprises 17 residues. V was cut by 3 bases and J by 0 bases, with 14 bases left in between. Germline assignment: CDR1 SEHNR and CDR2 FQNEAQ (reference sequence). This clone was detected only once. Its antigen remains unidentified. Measured with immunoSEQ multiplex PCR; TCRdb has only the in-frame clones, and not every one. Of 200,000 to 250,000 clones listed, just over 90% are singletons. The TCR was taken from an adult in good health. The source material was peripheral blood, sampled on day 0 of MenACWY control vaccination. This chain joins TRBV7-9 and TRBJ1-4, with D uncertain. The CDR3, as DNA: TGTGCCAGCAGCTTTTTCCTACTACTTGCAACTAATGAAAAACTGTTTTTT. It codes for CASSFFLLLATNEKLFF.